This T cell receptor beta chain stems from a study of vaccination and CD4 T cells after COVID-19. At the level of the study: Two Hispanic individuals were among six male and four female convalescent patients.

Sequencing of DNA taken from cultured CD4+ T cells relied on the Oncomine TCR Beta short-read assay. TCRdb redid the calling of the PCR reads with MiXCR, one entry per CDR3 protein. In the table there are about 7,100 distinct CDR3 sequences, around 73% of which are singletons. Overall study results and limits: Reactive clone data from convalescent patients indicated a median of approximately 86% appearing only post-vaccination. It was found that, in convalescent patients, 304 of 307 vaccine-specific clones were spike mono-reactive. Median SARS-CoV-2-reactive clonotype numbers went up from around 21 to 38, but not significantly.

This clonotype was seen once. As yet, its antigen is unknown. V gave up 5 bases and J gave up 7 bases; unmatched junction bases: 7. The CDR3 has 12 amino acids. Germline lookup yields CDR1 DFQATT and CDR2 SNEGSKA (reference sequence). The treatment denotes: roughly 10-day PBMC culture with coronavirus spike peptide pools or control peptides (ViraFEST assay). Sequenced sample: CD4+ T cells from blood, cultured in vitro. This receptor was identified in a human donor who had recovered from COVID-19. The J gene is TRBJ2-7, the V gene TRBV20-1; 8 nucleotides agree with TRBD1. In DNA form, the CDR3 reads TGCAGTGCTGGGGACAGGCCGGGAGAGCAGTACTTC. Translating it yields CSAGDRPGEQYF.